The text below deals with one T cell receptor beta chain. CDR1 is SGHVS, CDR2 FNYEAQ, per germline. The CDR3 runs 15 residues. V lost 8 bases and J lost 2, with 18 bases in between. Sequenced by immunoSEQ multiplex PCR; TCRdb stores in-frame clones only, minus some. The sample carries more than 75,000 clones, 93% recorded once. The sample belongs to a study of technical replicates of blood from a few donors. Sequenced material: T cells isolated from PBMCs. The V call is TRBV7-6, the J call TRBJ2-5, with a possible D match to TRBD1 (6 bases). The receptor was derived from a human donor in good health. The CDR3 sequence: CASRYLGGAQETQYF. CDR3 in DNA: TGTGCCAGCCGCTACCTAGGGGGTGCTCAAGAGACCCAGTACTTC.